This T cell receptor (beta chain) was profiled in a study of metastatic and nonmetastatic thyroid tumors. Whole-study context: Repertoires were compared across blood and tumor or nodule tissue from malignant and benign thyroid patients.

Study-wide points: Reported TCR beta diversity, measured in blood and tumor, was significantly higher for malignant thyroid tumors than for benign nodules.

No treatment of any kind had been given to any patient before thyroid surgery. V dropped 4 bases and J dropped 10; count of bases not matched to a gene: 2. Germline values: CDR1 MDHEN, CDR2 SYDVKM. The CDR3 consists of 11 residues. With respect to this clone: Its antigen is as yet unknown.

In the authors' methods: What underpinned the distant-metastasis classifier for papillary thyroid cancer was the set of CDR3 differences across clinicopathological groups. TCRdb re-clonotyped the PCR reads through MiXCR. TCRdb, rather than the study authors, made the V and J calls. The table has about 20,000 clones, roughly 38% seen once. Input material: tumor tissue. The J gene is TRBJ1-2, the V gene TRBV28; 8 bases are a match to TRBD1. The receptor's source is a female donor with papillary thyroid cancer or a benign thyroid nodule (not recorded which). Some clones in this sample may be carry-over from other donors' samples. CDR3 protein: CASSSTGDYTF. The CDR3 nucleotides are TGTGCCAGCAGTTCGACAGGGGACTACACCTTC.